This note documents a single TCR beta chain sequence. The sample is drawn from a study of shared clonotypes between healthy human individuals. The assay used deep level. In the original analysis: With immunoSEQ giving junction-only sequences and no quality scores, filtering differed. Using immunoSEQ multiplex PCR, the repertoire was profiled, and TCRdb retains in-frame clones only, with some absent. V and J calls and clone size come straight from that table; D and trimming were deduced from the DNA. The sample has over a million clones; about 84% are singletons. Germline values: CDR1 MDHEN, CDR2 SYDVKM. V shed 3 bases and J 8 bases; nucleotides not matched to a gene: 7. The CDR3 is 15 residues long.

The rearrangement uses TRBV28 and TRBJ2-1; 10 positions agree with TRBD2. The sequence derives from a man aged 18 to 29 in good health. Some clones in this sample may be carry-over from other donors' samples. The sample was memory CD4+ T cells from PBMCs. The subset here: CD45RA-negative fraction. In DNA form, the CDR3 reads TGTGCCAGCAGTTTGGCTAGCGGGAGTCACGATGAGCAGTTCTTC. As protein: CASSLASGSHDEQFF.